A single T cell receptor beta chain is shown here with its context. Its target is unknown. This specimen comes from a study of T cell responses to AZD1222 COVID-19 vaccine. The method was immunoSEQ multiplex PCR; TCRdb's version includes in-frame clones alone and lacks a portion of them. The repertoire includes about 120,000 clones, 80% to 95% of them detected once, and 4% to 5% sits in the top ten. Study-wide results and limits: In a largely white British group with more females than males, clonal diversity was possibly underestimated. Across the whole spike, CD4 TCRs peaked at regions 160-218 and 743-854. At baseline, seropositivity was found in only 5 to 7 AZD1222 recipients. Nearly half of unique spike-specific TCRs reportedly avoided B.1.351 and B.1.1.7 mutated regions.

CDR3 length equals 18 residues. The trim removed 1 base at V and 5 bases at J, leaving 11 bases unmatched. Per the germline V gene, CDR1 is SGHVS and CDR2 is FNYEAQ. This chain links TRBV7-6 with TRBJ2-1, with 10 nucleotides matching TRBD2. This receptor was identified in an adult who received the MenACWY meningococcal vaccine as a control. This material consisted of peripheral blood, taken 28 days after the second dose of the MenACWY control vaccine. The CDR3 loop is CASSLGLISGRRNNEQFF. The CDR3 nucleotides read TGTGCCAGCAGCTTAGGTCTCATTAGCGGGAGGAGAAACAATGAGCAGTTCTTC.